The 25 T cell receptor beta chains below come from one sample, sequenced in a study of regulatory T cells in long-lasting Graves disease. The TCR beta library used iRepertoire HTBI primers with Arm-PCR amplification of CDR3. Each CDR3 protein is one row after TCRdb ran MiXCR on the multiplex PCR reads. The sample shows approximately 400,000 distinct CDR3 sequences, 12% of them seen only once. Time point defined: newly diagnosed GD, antithyroid drugs for less than 3 months. From RNA extracted from PBMCs, the TCR library was made. The same data also went into a second study, on T cells in Graves' hyperthyroidism and ophthalmopathy.

Sequencing was performed on peripheral blood mononuclear cells (PBMCs), taken at new diagnosis, from a patient treated with antithyroid drugs. The source is a woman between 18 and 30 years old with Graves disease.

This clonotype was recorded at least ten times. The chain couples TRBV6-1 to TRBJ2-7; 8 bases are shared with TRBD2. The CDR3 is 14 residues long. The V segment lost 6 bases and the J segment 3 bases; nucleotides outside the gene matches: 7. Looked up from germline, CDR1 is MNHNS and CDR2 is SASEGT. The CDR3 protein is CASSPTSGVYEQYF. DNA for the CDR3: TGTGCCAGCAGCCCTACTAGCGGAGTCTACGAGCAGTACTTC.

The chain joins TRBV7-9 to TRBJ2-3; TRBD2 matches at 7 bases. The CDR3 has 17 amino acids. Germline V gene sequence: CDR1 SEHNR, CDR2 FQNEAQ (reference sequence). J lost 5 bases, V lost 0 bases, and 11 bases had no gene match. The DNA for the CDR3 is TGTGCCAGCAGCTTAGCTGGCGGACTAGTTTACGGAGATACGCAGTATTTT. This encodes CASSLAGGLVYGDTQYF.

There are many counts of this clonotype. An end of the junction differs from the germline gene, which may be a read error. The V gene is TRBV5-1, the J gene TRBJ1-1; TRBD1 might be the D (5 bases). CDR1 is SGHRS and CDR2 is YFSETQ in the germline V gene. This CDR3 has 16 amino acids. The CDR3 bases are TGTGCCAGCAGCTTGGAGGGGATTTACCCGAACACTGAAGCTTTCTTT. The encoded protein is CASSLEGIYPNTEAFF.

This clonotype was recorded at least ten times. The chain links TRBV2 to TRBJ1-3; 7 nucleotides line up with TRBD1. The CDR3 runs to 16 residues. CDR1 and CDR2 from the germline V gene are SNHLY and FYNNEI. The J segment lost 3 bases and the V segment lost 5 bases, leaving 10 bases of the junction unmatched. This CDR3 reads CASSSDRSEYGNTIYF. In DNA form, the CDR3 reads TGTGCCAGCAGTTCGGACAGGAGTGAATATGGAAACACCATATATTTT.

This clonotype was recorded at least ten times. The genes are TRBV28 and TRBJ2-5; D is unclear. The length of the CDR3 is 16 residues. With 4 bases removed from V and 4 bases from J, the gap between germline ends came to 19 bases. Germline CDR1 is MDHEN and CDR2 is SYDVKM. This chain's CDR3 is CASSSKNWALGETQYF. For the CDR3, the DNA is TGTGCCAGCAGTTCCAAAAACTGGGCCCTGGGAGAGACCCAGTACTTC. Drawing the rest from reference TRBV28 and TRBJ2-5, the complete variable domain is DVKVTQSSRYLVKRTGEKVFLECVQDMDHENMFWYRQDPGLGLRLIYFSYDVKMKEKGDIPEGYSVSREKKERFSLILESASTNQTSMYLCASSSKNWALGETQYFGPGTRLLVL.

There are many counts of this clonotype. This chain connects TRBV19 to TRBJ1-1; 7 bases are a match to TRBD1. Germline V gene data show CDR1 as LNHDA and CDR2 as SQIVND (reference sequence). The CDR3 has 16 amino acids. The J segment lost 1 base and the V segment lost 6 bases, leaving 11 bases of the junction unmatched. The CDR3 loop is CASSLEDRVRNTEAFF. DNA for the CDR3: TGTGCCAGTAGCCTGGAAGACAGGGTGAGGAACACTGAAGCTTTCTTT.

Ten or more counts support this clonotype. The chain couples TRBV15 to TRBJ1-4; D may be TRBD1 (5 bases). V lost 0 bases, J lost 1 base, and 9 bases lay in between. Germline values: CDR1 LNHNV, CDR2 YYDKDF (reference sequence). There are 16 residues in the CDR3. The CDR3 DNA reads TGTGCCACCAGCAGAGATACGGGGGTAACTAATGAAAAACTGTTTTTT. It specifies CATSRDTGVTNEKLFF.

The table lists this clonotype with many counts. V gene TRBV30 combines with J gene TRBJ2-7; tentatively, D is TRBD1 (6 bases). V was cut by 4 bases and J by 6 bases, with 10 bases left in between. This CDR3 comprises 11 residues. Looked up from germline, CDR1 is GTSNPN and CDR2 is SVGIG (reference sequence). The CDR3 nucleotides are TGTGCCTGGACCGCAGGGGCCGAGCAGTACTTC. It translates to CAWTAGAEQYF. Full variable domain (remainder filled in from reference TRBV30 and TRBJ2-7): SQTIHQWPATLVQPVGSPLSLECTVEGTSNPNLYWYRQAAGRGLQLLFYSVGIGQISSEVPQNLSASRPQDRQFILSSKKLLLSDSGFYLCAWTAGAEQYFGPGTRLTVT.

Ten or more counts support this clonotype. The chain combines TRBV6-2 or TRBV6-3 with TRBJ1-1; 8 nucleotides agree with TRBD1. CDR1 and CDR2 from the germline V gene are MNHEY and SVGEGT. Trimming at V came to 2 bases and at J to 3 bases, leaving 8 bases not matched to a gene. This CDR3 has 16 amino acids. The chain's CDR3 is CASSYSPPDRDTEAFF. DNA for the CDR3: TGTGCCAGCAGTTACAGTCCCCCGGACAGGGACACTGAAGCTTTCTTT.

In its sample, this clonotype was seen a few times. V usage is TRBV4-1 and J usage is TRBJ1-2, with D perhaps matching TRBD1 (5 bases). The CDR3 totals 17 residues. CDR1 MGHRA and CDR2 YSYEKL come from the germline V gene. The ends were cut back, 5 bases at V and 4 bases at J, with 23 bases in the middle. The CDR3 sequence: CASSSEGGAPTIYGYTF. As DNA, the CDR3 is TGCGCCAGCAGCTCGGAAGGCGGGGCCCCGACCATCTATGGCTACACCTTC.

The chain has TRBV20-1 and TRBJ2-5, with 12 bases identical to TRBD2. Germline V gives CDR1 DFQATT, CDR2 SNEGSKA (reference sequence). This CDR3 comprises 16 residues. The V and J ends lost 4 bases and 1 base, in that order; junction bases with no gene match: 7. The CDR3 nucleotides read TGCAGTGCTACGACTAGCGGGAGTCCCCTCCAAGAGACCCAGTACTTC. The encoded protein is CSATTSGSPLQETQYF.

This clonotype was seen many times. The rearrangement joins TRBV14 to TRBJ2-2; D may be TRBD1 (6 bases). Trimming cost V 6 bases and J 5 bases, with 10 bases left between them. CDR1 is SGHDN, CDR2 FVKESK, per germline. CDR3 length equals 13 residues. CDR3 protein: CASRLTGTGELFF. The DNA for the CDR3 is TGTGCCAGCAGATTAACAGGGACCGGGGAGCTGTTTTTT.

This clonotype was counted only a few times. This chain uses TRBV4-3 with TRBJ2-3, with TRBD2 matching 7 bases. Per the germline V gene, CDR1 is LGHNA and CDR2 is YSLEER. The CDR3 totals 15 residues. V lost 4 bases, J lost 1 base, and 5 bases stayed unmatched. CDR3 bases: TGCGCCAGCAGCCTAGACCTAGCGGGCACAGATACGCAGTATTTT. This encodes CASSLDLAGTDTQYF.

In its sample, this clonotype was seen many times. The chain employs TRBV12-3 or TRBV12-4 and TRBJ1-2; D might be TRBD1 (5 bases). The V end was cut by 5 bases, the J end by 0 bases, with 28 bases between. The CDR3 contains 20 residues. The CDR3 here is CASSPHRNLEVRRSNYGYTF. The CDR3 DNA reads TGTGCCAGCAGTCCACACAGGAACCTGGAGGTCCGGAGGTCTAACTATGGCTACACCTTC.

This clonotype was counted at least ten times. Germline and junction disagree at one end, which may indicate a read error. The chain uses TRBV2 and TRBJ1-5, with TRBD1 matching 8 bases. The germline gives CDR1 SNHLY, CDR2 FYNNEI. The CDR3 consists of 13 residues. CDR3 in amino acids: CASSGQGNQPQHF. The CDR3 coding sequence is TGCGCCAGCAGTGGACAGGGAAATCAGCCCCAGCATTTT.

This sequence joins TRBV5-1 and TRBJ2-7, with 9 bases that match TRBD2. CDR3 length equals 14 residues. V lost 5 bases and J lost 2; bases outside the gene matches: 5. Germline lookup yields CDR1 SGHRS and CDR2 YFSETQ. The CDR3 region is CASSRVAGAYEQYF. Here the CDR3 DNA reads TGCGCCAGCAGTAGAGTAGCGGGAGCCTACGAGCAGTACTTC.

Concerning this clonotype itself: An end of the junction differs from the germline gene, which may be a read error. The rearrangement uses TRBV7-9 and TRBJ2-1; 8 positions match TRBD1. CDR1 is SEHNR and CDR2 is FQNEAQ in the germline V gene (reference sequence). The CDR3 consists of 15 residues. CDR3 region: CASSNDRGSTNEHFF. The CDR3 DNA reads as TGTGCCAGCAGCAATGACAGGGGATCAACCAATGAGCATTTCTTC.

This clonotype was detected many times. The rearrangement uses TRBV6-1 and TRBJ1-2; 8 bases are shared with TRBD1. The ends lost 5 bases at V and 9 bases at J; junction bases unmatched: 8. This CDR3 contains 13 residues. Germline V gene data show CDR1 as MNHNS and CDR2 as SASEGT. The CDR3 loop is CASSPRTGYSYTF. The DNA of the CDR3 is TGTGCCAGCAGTCCAAGGACAGGGTATAGCTACACCTTC.

There are a few counts of this clonotype. V is TRBV7-9 and J is TRBJ2-1; D gene unclear. The CDR3 is 14 residues long. Germline V gene sequence: CDR1 SEHNR, CDR2 FQNEAQ (reference sequence). The V end lost 5 bases, the J end lost 5 bases, and 13 bases lay between the germline ends. CDR3 in amino acids: CASSTLAFHNEQFF. CDR3 nucleotide sequence: TGTGCCAGCAGCACTCTGGCCTTCCACAATGAGCAGTTCTTC.

Ten or more counts support this clonotype. V gene TRBV20-1 combines with J gene TRBJ2-3, with no clear D. The V and J ends lost 2 bases and 2 bases respectively, with 11 bases between them. Looked up from germline, CDR1 is DFQATT and CDR2 is SNEGSKA (reference sequence). The CDR3 has 14 residues. CDR3 region: CSARFDGYTDTQYF. In nucleotides, the CDR3 is TGCAGTGCTAGATTCGACGGGTACACAGATACGCAGTATTTT.

This clonotype occurred many times. V is TRBV6-1 and J is TRBJ1-2; D not resolved. Deletions cut 7 bases from V and 3 bases from J, with 15 bases between. The CDR3 has 14 amino acids. Germline CDR1 is MNHNS and CDR2 is SASEGT. In DNA, the CDR3 is TGTGCCAGCATCTCCGCAGCCGGGGACTATGGCTACACCTTC. Translating gives CASISAAGDYGYTF.

This clonotype was detected many times. The rearrangement links TRBV6-4 to TRBJ2-5, with 11 bases lining up with TRBD2. With 3 bases clipped from V and 5 bases from J, the junction kept 5 bases outside the gene matches. The CDR3 is made up of 15 amino acids. Germline CDR1 MRHNA, CDR2 SNTAGT. The CDR3 is CASSEGTSGSETQYF. The CDR3, as DNA: TGTGCCAGCAGTGAAGGGACTAGCGGTTCGGAGACCCAGTACTTC.

Ten or more counts support this clonotype. V usage is TRBV7-3 and J usage is TRBJ2-2, with 11 bases matching TRBD2. The CDR3 has 17 residues. After removal of 0 bases from V and 5 bases from J, the junction contained 5 bases not matched to a gene. Germline V gene sequence: CDR1 SGHTA, CDR2 FQGTGA. In DNA form, the CDR3 reads TGTGCCAGCAGCTTAACCACCGGGACTAGCGGAACCGGGGAGCTGTTTTTT. Protein sequence: CASSLTTGTSGTGELFF. Together with reference TRBV7-3 and TRBJ2-2, the CDR3 gives the full variable domain: GAGVSQTPSNKVTEKGKYVELRCDPISGHTALYWYRQSLGQGPEFLIYFQGTGAADDSGLPNDRFFAVRPEGSVSTLKIQRTERGDSAVYLCASSLTTGTSGTGELFFGEGSRLTVL.

The chain employs TRBV12-3 or TRBV12-4 and TRBJ1-2, with 8 bases matching TRBD1. Trimming at V came to 0 bases and at J to 3 bases, leaving 3 bases not matched to a gene. The CDR3 runs 15 residues. The CDR3 DNA follows: TGTGCCAGCAGTTTAGCCCCAGGGGGCGACTATGGCTACACCTTC. Translated: CASSLAPGGDYGYTF.

This clonotype was found many times. The V gene is TRBV20-1, the J gene TRBJ1-1, with 9 bases aligning to TRBD1. Germline trimming cut 6 bases from V and 0 bases from J; bases unmatched to any gene: 5. The CDR3 spans 14 residues. Germline CDR1 reads DFQATT; CDR2 reads SNEGSKA (reference sequence). CDR3 residues: CSARQGGMNTEAFF. CDR3 coding DNA: TGCAGTGCGCGACAGGGGGGAATGAACACTGAAGCTTTCTTT.